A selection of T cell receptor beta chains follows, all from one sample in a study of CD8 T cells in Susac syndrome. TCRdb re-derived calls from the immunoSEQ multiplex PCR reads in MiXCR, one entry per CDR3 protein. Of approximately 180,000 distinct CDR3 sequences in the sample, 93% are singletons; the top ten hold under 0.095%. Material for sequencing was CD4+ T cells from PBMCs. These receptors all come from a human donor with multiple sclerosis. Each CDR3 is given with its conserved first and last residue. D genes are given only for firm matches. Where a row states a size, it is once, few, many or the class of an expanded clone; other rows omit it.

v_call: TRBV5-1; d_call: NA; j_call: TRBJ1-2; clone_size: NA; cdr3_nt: TGCGCCAGCAGCACAAAGGGGGACAATGGCTACACCTTC; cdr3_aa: CASSTKGDNGYTF
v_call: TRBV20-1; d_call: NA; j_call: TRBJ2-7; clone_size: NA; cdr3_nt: TGCAGTGTAGGCCCGAACTACGAGCAGTACTTC; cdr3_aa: CSVGPNYEQYF
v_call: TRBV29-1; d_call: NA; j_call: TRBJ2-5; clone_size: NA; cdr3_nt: TGCAGCGTTAGGTTAAGCCAAGAGACCCAGTACTTC; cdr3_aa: CSVRLSQETQYF
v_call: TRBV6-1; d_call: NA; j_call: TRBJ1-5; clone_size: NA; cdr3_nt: TGTGCCAGCAGTGACGCGGTGTTAGGGGGGAATAGCAATCAGCCCCAGCATTTT; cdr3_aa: CASSDAVLGGNSNQPQHF
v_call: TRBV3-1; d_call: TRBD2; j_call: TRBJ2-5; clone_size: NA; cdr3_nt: TGTGCCAGCATCCGCGGGGGGGAAGAGACCCAGTACTTC; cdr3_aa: CASIRGGEETQYF
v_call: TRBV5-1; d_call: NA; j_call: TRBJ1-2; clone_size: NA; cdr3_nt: TGCGCCAGCAGCTTGGGTGGGTCTACTGGCTACACCTTC; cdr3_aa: CASSLGGSTGYTF
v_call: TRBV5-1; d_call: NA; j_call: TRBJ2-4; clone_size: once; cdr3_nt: TGCGCCAGCAGCCCCGGAGTCCCCTGGAACATTCAGTACTTC; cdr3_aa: CASSPGVPWNIQYF
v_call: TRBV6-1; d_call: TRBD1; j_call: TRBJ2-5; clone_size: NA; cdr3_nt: TGTGCCAGCAGCCCAGCCCCGATCGGGACAGGGATTGCAGAGACCCAGTACTTC; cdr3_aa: CASSPAPIGTGIAETQYF
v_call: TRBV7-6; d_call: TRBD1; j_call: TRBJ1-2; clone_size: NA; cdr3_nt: TGTGCCAGCAGCCCCGGGCAGGGGGGCGGCTACACCTTC; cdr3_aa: CASSPGQGGGYTF
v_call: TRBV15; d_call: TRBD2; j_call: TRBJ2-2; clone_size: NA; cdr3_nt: TGTGCCACCAGCAGGGAGGGAGGGCCCTCGGGCACCGGGGAGCTGTTTTTT; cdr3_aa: CATSREGGPSGTGELFF
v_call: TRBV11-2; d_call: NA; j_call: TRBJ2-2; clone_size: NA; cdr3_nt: TGTGCCAGCAGCTTAGGACTAGTTACCGGGGAGCTGTTTTTT; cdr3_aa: CASSLGLVTGELFF